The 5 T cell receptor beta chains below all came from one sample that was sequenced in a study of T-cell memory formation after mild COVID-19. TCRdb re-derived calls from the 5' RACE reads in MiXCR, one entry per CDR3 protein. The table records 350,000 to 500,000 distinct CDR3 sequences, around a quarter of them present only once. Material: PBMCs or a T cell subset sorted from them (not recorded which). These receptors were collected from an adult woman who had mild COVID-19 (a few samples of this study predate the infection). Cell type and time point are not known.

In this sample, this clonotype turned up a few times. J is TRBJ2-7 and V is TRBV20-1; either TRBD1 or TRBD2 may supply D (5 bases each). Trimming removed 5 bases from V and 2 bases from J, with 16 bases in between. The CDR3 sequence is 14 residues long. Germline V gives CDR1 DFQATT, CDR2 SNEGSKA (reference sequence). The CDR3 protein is CSAEGTLGTYEQYF. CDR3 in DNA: TGCAGTGCTGAGGGGACCCTCGGCACCTACGAGCAGTACTTC.

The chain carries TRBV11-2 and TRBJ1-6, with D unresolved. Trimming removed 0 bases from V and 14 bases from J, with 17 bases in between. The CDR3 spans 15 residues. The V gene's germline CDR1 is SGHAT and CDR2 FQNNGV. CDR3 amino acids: CASSLEVPPSISLHF. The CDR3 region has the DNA TGTGCCAGCAGCTTAGAGGTCCCCCCGAGTATATCCCTCCACTTT.

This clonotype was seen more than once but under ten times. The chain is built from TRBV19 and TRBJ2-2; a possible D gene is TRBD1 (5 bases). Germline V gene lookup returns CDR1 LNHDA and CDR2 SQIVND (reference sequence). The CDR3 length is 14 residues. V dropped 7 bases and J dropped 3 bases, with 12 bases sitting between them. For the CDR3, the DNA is TGTGCCAGTACAGACAGTGACTACACCGGGGAGCTGTTTTTT. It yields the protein CASTDSDYTGELFF.

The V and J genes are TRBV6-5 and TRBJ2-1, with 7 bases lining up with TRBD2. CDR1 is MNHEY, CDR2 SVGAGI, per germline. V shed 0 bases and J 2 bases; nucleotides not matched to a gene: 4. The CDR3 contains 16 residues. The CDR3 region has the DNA TGTGCCAGCAGTTACTCGGAAGCGGGGACCTACAATGAGCAGTTCTTC. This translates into CASSYSEAGTYNEQFF.

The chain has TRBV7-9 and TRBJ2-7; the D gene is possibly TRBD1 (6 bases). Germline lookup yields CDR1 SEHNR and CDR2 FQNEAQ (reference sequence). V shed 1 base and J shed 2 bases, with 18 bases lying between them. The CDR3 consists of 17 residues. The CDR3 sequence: CASSLEDTAAGAYEQYF. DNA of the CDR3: TGTGCCAGCAGCTTAGAAGACACCGCGGCAGGGGCCTACGAGCAGTACTTC.